A selection of T cell receptor beta chains follows, all from one sample in a study of T cell repertoires in cytomegalovirus infection. One entry per CDR3 protein, called by TCRdb with MiXCR from the reads. Among 550,000 to 850,000 distinct CDR3 sequences listed, 30% to 35% were seen once. These receptors have no known antigen. Sequencing used cultured PBMCs, obtained from culture after CMV antigen stimulation. These receptors all stem from a human donor in good health (CMV status not recorded). Some clones in this sample may be carry-over from other donors' samples. Both conserved end residues are part of each CDR3. D genes are given only for firm matches. Rows may omit the clone size; those that give it use once, few, many or a size class.

J gene | V gene | clone size | D gene | CDR3 protein | CDR3 DNA
TRBJ2-6 | TRBV5-4 | few | - | CASSLPGAFGANVLTF | TGTGCCAGCAGCTTGCCGGGGGCGTTTGGGGCCAACGTCCTGACTTTC
TRBJ2-2 | TRBV7-9 | - | TRBD2 | CASSSPLTSGSWYTGELFF | TGTGCCAGCAGCTCCCCCCTGACTAGCGGGAGCTGGTACACCGGGGAGCTGTTTTTT
TRBJ1-4 | TRBV7-6 | few | - | CASSLVMRTPGEKLFF | TGTGCCAGCAGCTTGGTTATGAGGACTCCGGGTGAAAAACTGTTTTTT
TRBJ1-5 | TRBV28 | few | - | CASSMGTGGNQPQHF | TGTGCCAGCAGTATGGGGACGGGGGGCAATCAGCCCCAGCATTTT
TRBJ2-1 | TRBV7-2 | few | - | CASSPMGGSDEQFF | TGTGCCAGCAGCCCCATGGGCGGCTCGGATGAGCAGTTCTTC
TRBJ2-7 | TRBV5-1 | - | TRBD2 | CASSVGLAGPYEQYF | TGCGCCAGCAGCGTCGGACTAGCGGGACCCTACGAGCAGTACTTC
TRBJ2-7 | TRBV12-3/TRBV12-4 | - | - | CASSFQVGLSYEQYF | TGTGCCAGCAGTTTTCAGGTGGGACTCTCCTACGAGCAGTACTTC
TRBJ2-7 | TRBV7-2 | many | TRBD2 | CASSLELAGGYEQYF | TGTGCCAGCAGCTTAGAATTAGCGGGAGGGTACGAGCAGTACTTC
TRBJ2-1 | TRBV29-1 | - | - | CSTWLQIEQFF | TGCAGTACTTGGCTCCAAATTGAGCAGTTCTTC
TRBJ2-3 | TRBV2 | few | - | CASSSPGQGGDTQYF | TGTGCCAGCAGTTCGCCGGGACAAGGAGGAGATACGCAGTATTTT
TRBJ2-1 | TRBV14 | - | - | CASSHVGAGALRKVF | -
TRBJ2-3 | TRBV11-2 | few | TRBD1 | CASTIRWDRGTDTQYF | TGTGCCAGCACTATCAGATGGGACAGGGGCACAGATACGCAGTATTTT
TRBJ2-7 | TRBV7-2 | - | TRBD1 | CASSLSGQGASLVFF | TGTGCCAGCAGCTTATCGGGACAGGGGGCAAGTCTTGTTTTTTTC
TRBJ2-7 | TRBV7-2 | few | TRBD1 | CASSPYRGGPYEQYF | TGTGCCAGCAGCCCGTACAGGGGCGGACCCTACGAGCAGTACTTC
TRBJ1-6 | TRBV12-3/TRBV12-4 | - | - | CASRTGPGPLHF | TGTGCCAGCAGGACAGGCCCGGGACCCCTCCACTTT
TRBJ1-1 | TRBV6-1 | few | - | CASSPPAFGVPADTEAFF | TGTGCCAGCAGTCCCCCGGCCTTCGGGGTTCCCGCAGACACTGAAGCTTTCTTT
TRBJ2-5 | TRBV10-3 | few | TRBD2 | CAIRGSGSAETQYF | TGTGCCATCAGAGGTAGCGGGAGCGCGGAGACCCAGTACTTC
TRBJ2-5 | TRBV11-2 | - | - | CASSLGLLRGPQYF | TGTGCCAGCAGCTTAGGTCTTCTCCGCGGACCCCAGTACTTC
TRBJ2-5 | TRBV3-1 | - | - | CASSPMESARETQYF | TGTGCCAGCAGCCCCATGGAGAGCGCGCGGGAGACCCAGTACTTC
TRBJ2-3 | TRBV7-8 | few | - | CASSLKLGYTDTQYF | TGTGCCAGCAGCTTAAAGTTAGGGTACACAGATACGCAGTATTTT
TRBJ2-1 | TRBV7-9 | many | - | CASSTRTDHNEQFF | TGTGCCAGCAGCACACGGACAGACCACAATGAGCAGTTCTTC
TRBJ2-2 | TRBV6-1 | few | - | CASSLWTLTPGAGELFF | TGTGCCAGCAGCCTATGGACGCTGACCCCGGGTGCCGGGGAGCTGTTTTTT
TRBJ1-1 | TRBV4-1 | - | - | CASSQELTLNTEAFF | TGCGCCAGCAGCCAAGAGCTGACACTCAACACTGAAGCTTTCTTT
TRBJ2-1 | TRBV14 | - | TRBD1 | CASSQEDRGHNEQFF | TGTGCCAGCAGCCAAGAAGACAGGGGGCACAATGAGCAGTTCTTC
TRBJ2-5 | TRBV27 | few | TRBD1 | CATATGGQETQYF | TGTGCCACTGCGACAGGGGGACAAGAGACCCAGTACTTC
TRBJ1-5 | TRBV23-1 | - | TRBD1 | CASRADREHNQPQHF | TGCGCCAGCAGAGCCGACAGGGAGCACAATCAGCCCCAGCATTTT
TRBJ2-3 | TRBV7-2 | - | TRBD2 | CATRGGASGSRFTDTQYF | TGTGCCACCCGGGGGGGGGCTAGCGGGAGTAGGTTCACAGATACGCAGTATTTT
TRBJ1-1 | TRBV7-2 | - | - | CASSTGFFTEAFF | TGTGCCAGCAGTACAGGGTTTTTCACTGAAGCTTTCTTT
TRBJ1-2 | TRBV7-9 | - | - | CASSYPGGPYGYTF | TGTGCCAGCAGCTACCCCGGGGGGCCCTATGGCTACACCTTC
TRBJ2-7 | TRBV7-6 | - | TRBD2 | CASSETSGSAEQYF | TGTGCCAGCAGCGAGACTAGCGGGAGCGCCGAGCAGTACTTC
TRBJ1-2 | TRBV12-3/TRBV12-4 | - | - | CASSLDITHGYTF | TGTGCCAGCAGTCTAGACATTACCCATGGCTACACCTTC
TRBJ2-4 | TRBV7-9 | many | - | CASSLGDHRGKNIQYF | TGTGCCAGCAGCTTAGGGGACCATAGGGGCAAAAACATTCAGTACTTC
TRBJ2-5 | TRBV11-1 | few | TRBD2 | CASSLPAGWQETQYF | TGTGCCAGCAGCTTGCCAGCGGGGTGGCAAGAGACCCAGTACTTC
TRBJ2-1 | TRBV4-3 | - | TRBD2 | CASSQEGVSGTYNEQFF | TGCGCCAGCAGCCAAGAAGGAGTTAGCGGGACCTACAATGAGCAGTTCTTC
TRBJ1-1 | TRBV2 | - | - | CASSPDSRSTEAFF | TGTGCCAGCAGTCCCGACAGCCGGAGCACTGAAGCTTTCTTT
TRBJ2-3 | TRBV7-2 | many | - | CASSSGTFNTQYF | TGTGCCAGCAGCTCTGGGACTTTCAATACGCAGTATTTT
TRBJ1-1 | TRBV19 | few | - | CASRIVGGTEAFF | TGTGCCAGTAGAATCGTTGGGGGAACTGAAGCTTTCTTT
TRBJ2-3 | TRBV14 | once | TRBD1 | CASSQLGQVPVDTQYF | TGTGCCAGCAGCCAGTTGGGACAGGTCCCCGTGGATACGCAGTATTTT
TRBJ1-2 | TRBV5-1 | once | - | CASSTGDSTNYGYTF | TGCGCCAGCAGCACCGGGGATAGCACCAACTATGGCTACACCTTC
TRBJ2-3 | TRBV5-6 | - | TRBD2 | CASSRGLADTDTQYF | TGTGCCAGCAGCCGGGGACTAGCGGACACAGATACGCAGTATTTT
TRBJ2-4 | TRBV7-2 | few | - | CASSPSERGNIQYF | TGTGCCAGCAGCCCCTCCGAGCGCGGGAACATTCAGTACTTC
TRBJ2-7 | TRBV15 | once | TRBD1 | CATSRGLGQGYEQYF | TGTGCCACCAGCAGAGGCCTCGGACAGGGATACGAGCAGTACTTC
TRBJ1-6 | TRBV12-3/TRBV12-4 | - | TRBD1 | CVSSKGQYNSPLHF | TGTGTCAGCAGCAAGGGACAGTATAATTCACCCCTCCACTTT
TRBJ2-5 | TRBV6-8 | - | - | CASNRKPYTDQETQYF | TGTGCCAGCAACAGGAAACCCTACACCGACCAAGAGACCCAGTACTTC
TRBJ2-1 | TRBV6-5 | - | - | CASSYRSANNEQFF | TGTGCCAGCAGTTACAGGAGCGCAAACAATGAGCAGTTCTTC
TRBJ2-1 | TRBV7-6 | few | TRBD2 | CASSLRTSGGLYNEQFF | TGTGCCAGCAGCTTGAGGACTAGCGGGGGGTTATACAATGAGCAGTTCTTC
TRBJ1-3 | TRBV18 | - | - | CASSPSEGSGNTIYF | TGTGCCAGCTCACCATCAGAGGGCTCTGGAAACACCATATATTTT
TRBJ1-5 | TRBV20-1 | - | - | CSALTDGDQPQHF | TGCAGTGCCCTGACCGACGGAGATCAGCCCCAGCATTTT